This passage covers 8 T cell receptor beta chains from one sample sequenced in a study of blood T cell repertoires in COVID-19. The method was immunoSEQ multiplex PCR; TCRdb's version includes in-frame clones alone and lacks a portion of them. The sample yields around 67,000 clones, 80% to 90% seen once. What was sequenced was peripheral blood. These receptors all stem from a woman older than 75 with active or convalescent COVID-19.

The V call is TRBV12-3 or TRBV12-4, the J call TRBJ1-3; D unresolved. The CDR3 runs to 12 residues. The ends were cut back, 3 bases at V and 9 bases at J, with 9 bases in the middle. The CDR3 protein is CASSLTEATIYF. Written as DNA, the CDR3 is TGTGCCAGCAGTTTGACGGAGGCCACCATATATTTT.

The chain is built from TRBV4-3 and TRBJ2-3, with 9 bases that match TRBD2. This CDR3 spans 17 amino acids. Germline V lookup: CDR1 LGHNA, CDR2 YSLEER. The trim removed 4 bases at V and 5 bases at J, leaving 13 bases unmatched. This CDR3 is CASSPTAGGQWEDTQYF. DNA of the CDR3: TGCGCCAGCAGCCCCACCGCGGGGGGGCAATGGGAAGATACGCAGTATTTT.

This chain connects TRBV10-3 to TRBJ2-4; 9 bases agree with TRBD1. Trimming at V came to 5 bases and at J to 0 bases, leaving 5 bases not matched to a gene. Germline V lookup: CDR1 ENHRY, CDR2 SYGVKD. CDR3 length: 16 amino acids. CDR3 protein: CAISLTGGSAKNIQYF. The CDR3, as DNA: TGTGCCATCAGTTTGACAGGGGGTTCAGCCAAAAACATTCAGTACTTC.

This chain uses TRBV15 with TRBJ2-3, with TRBD1 identical over 8 bases. This CDR3 comprises 15 residues. Germline values: CDR1 LNHNV, CDR2 YYDKDF (reference sequence). The J segment lost 6 bases and the V segment lost 5 bases, leaving 10 bases of the junction unmatched. CDR3: CATSSPRQGWDTQYF. The DNA for the CDR3 is TGTGCCACCAGCTCCCCCAGACAGGGGTGGGATACGCAGTATTTT.

The CDR3 here is CASSPSLNTGELFF. CDR3 sequence (DNA): TGTGCCAGCAGCCCAAGCCTGAACACCGGGGAGCTGTTTTTT. This rearrangement joins TRBV5-5 to TRBJ2-2; no reliable D call. The CDR3 is 14 amino acids. CDR1 SGHKS and CDR2 YYEKEE come from the germline V gene (reference sequence). Trimming stripped 4 bases from V and 1 base from J, with 8 bases between.

This clone was picked up one time. The V and J genes are TRBV2 and TRBJ2-6; 8 bases agree with TRBD1. Germline CDR1 reads SNHLY; CDR2 reads FYNNEI. The CDR3 sequence is 17 residues long. Germline trimming cut 10 bases from V and 0 bases from J; bases unmatched to any gene: 11. The CDR3 DNA reads TGTGCCAACGGACCCGGGACAGGACCCTCTGGGGCCAACGTCCTGACTTTC. Protein: CANGPGTGPSGANVLTF.

V and J are TRBV7-3 and TRBJ2-5; D might be TRBD2 (5 bases). Trimming shortened V by 1 base and J by 5 bases, and 14 bases separated the two germline ends. Germline-derived CDR1 and CDR2 are SGHTA and FQGTGA. This CDR3 region has 15 residues. The CDR3 region has the DNA TGTGCCAGCAGCTTAAGAGGGCTAGCTGGCGAGACCCAGTACTTC. It is translated as CASSLRGLAGETQYF.

V and J are TRBV27 and TRBJ2-3; 11 positions match TRBD2. The germline V gene has CDR1 MNHEY and CDR2 SMNVEV (reference sequence). After removal of 5 bases from V and 1 base from J, the junction contained 2 bases not matched to a gene. This CDR3 contains 15 residues. Here the CDR3 DNA reads TGTGCCAGCAGTACGACTAGCGGGGGCACAGATACGCAGTATTTT. This encodes CASSTTSGGTDTQYF.